This T cell receptor (beta chain) was documented in a study of vaccination effects on CD4 cells after COVID-19. The ViraFEST assay expanded antigen-specific CD4+ T cells with viral peptide pools before sequencing. Following culture for about 11 days, CD4+ T cells were isolated. Participants completed two doses of the BNT162b2 or mRNA-1273 vaccine. Testing of the vaccine recipients showed negative nucleocapsid antibodies and no prior SARS-CoV-2 infection. A remark on this clone: The target antigen is unknown.

The CDR3 length is 15 residues. The germline V gene has CDR1 LNHDA and CDR2 SQIVND (reference sequence). Trimming pared 7 bases from V and 0 bases from J, leaving 14 bases between. TCRdb's copy holds only in-frame clones and misses some; the assay was immunoSEQ multiplex PCR. The table lists about 61,000 clones, 55% to 85% of them singletons, with roughly 1.2% in the top ten. This clonotype was obtained from a human donor who received a COVID-19 vaccine. The chain links TRBV19 to TRBJ2-3; the D gene is possibly TRBD1 (5 bases). The sample consisted of CD4+ T cells from PBMCs cultured with HCoV-229E spike peptides, taken after COVID-19 vaccination. CDR3 coding DNA: TGTGCCAGTACTCACCAGGGAACTAGCACAGATACGCAGTATTTT. Protein: CASTHQGTSTDTQYF.